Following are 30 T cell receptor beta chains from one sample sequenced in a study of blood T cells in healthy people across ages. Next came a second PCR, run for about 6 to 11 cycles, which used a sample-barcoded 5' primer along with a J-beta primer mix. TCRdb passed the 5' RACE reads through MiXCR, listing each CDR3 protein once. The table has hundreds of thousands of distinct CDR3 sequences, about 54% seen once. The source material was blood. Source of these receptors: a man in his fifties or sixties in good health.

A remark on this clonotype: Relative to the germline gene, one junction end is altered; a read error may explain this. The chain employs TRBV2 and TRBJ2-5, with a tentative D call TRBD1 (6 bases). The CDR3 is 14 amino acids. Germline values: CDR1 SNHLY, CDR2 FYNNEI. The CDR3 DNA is TGTGCCAGCAGTCTAGACAGGAACCAAGAGGCCCAGTACTTC. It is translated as CASSLDRNQEAQYF.

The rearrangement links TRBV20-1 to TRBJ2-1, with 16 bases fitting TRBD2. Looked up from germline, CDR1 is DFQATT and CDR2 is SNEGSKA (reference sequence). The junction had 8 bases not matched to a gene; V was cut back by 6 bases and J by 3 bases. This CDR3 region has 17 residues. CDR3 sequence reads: CSAPGTSGGAIYNEQFF. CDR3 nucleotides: TGCAGTGCGCCCGGGACTAGCGGGGGGGCCATCTACAATGAGCAGTTCTTC.

The CDR3 nucleotides are TGTGCCAGCAGCTTAGAAGGAACCACAGATACGCAGTATTTT. This encodes CASSLEGTTDTQYF. This chain links TRBV7-2 with TRBJ2-3; D is unclear. CDR3 length equals 14 residues. Trimming left V 1 base short and J 2 bases short, with 7 bases between. Germline loops: CDR1 SGHTA, CDR2 FQGNSA.

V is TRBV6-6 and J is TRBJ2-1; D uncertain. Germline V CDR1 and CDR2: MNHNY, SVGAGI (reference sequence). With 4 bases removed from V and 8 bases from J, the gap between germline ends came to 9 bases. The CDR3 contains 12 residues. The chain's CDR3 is CASSSSRYEQFF. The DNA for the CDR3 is TGTGCCAGCAGTTCGTCTCGCTATGAGCAGTTCTTC.

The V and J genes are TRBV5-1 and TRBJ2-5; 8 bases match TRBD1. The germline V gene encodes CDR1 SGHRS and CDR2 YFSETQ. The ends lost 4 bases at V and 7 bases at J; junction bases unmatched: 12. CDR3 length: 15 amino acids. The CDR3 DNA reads TGCGCCAGCAGCCCGCAAGGACAGGGAACGGGGACCCAGTACTTC. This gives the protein CASSPQGQGTGTQYF. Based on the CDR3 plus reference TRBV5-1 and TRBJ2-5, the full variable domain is KAGVTQTPRYLIKTRGQQVTLSCSPISGHRSVSWYQQTPGQGLQFLFEYFSETQRNKGNFPGRFSGRQFSNSRSEMNVSTLELGDSALYLCASSPQGQGTGTQYFGPGTRLLVL.

In DNA, the CDR3 is TGCAGTGCTAGAGGCATAGACGAGCAGTACTTC. Its protein is CSARGIDEQYF. The V and J genes are TRBV20-1 and TRBJ2-7, with D unresolved. The germline V and J ends were trimmed by 1 base and 5 bases, with 6 bases remaining between them. This CDR3 has 11 amino acids. Germline V gene sequence: CDR1 DFQATT, CDR2 SNEGSKA (reference sequence).

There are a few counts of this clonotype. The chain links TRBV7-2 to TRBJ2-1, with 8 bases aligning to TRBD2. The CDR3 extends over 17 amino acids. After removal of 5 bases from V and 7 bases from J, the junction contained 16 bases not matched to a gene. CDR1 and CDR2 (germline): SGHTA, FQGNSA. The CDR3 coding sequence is TGTGCCAGCAGCCCGAGGGCTAGCGGGTCCCAAAGGAATGAGCAGTTCTTC. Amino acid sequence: CASSPRASGSQRNEQFF.

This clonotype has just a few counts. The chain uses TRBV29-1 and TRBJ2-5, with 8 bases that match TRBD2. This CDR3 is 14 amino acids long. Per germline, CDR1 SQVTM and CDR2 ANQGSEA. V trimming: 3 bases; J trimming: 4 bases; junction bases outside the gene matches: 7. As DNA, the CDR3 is TGCAGCGTTGAGGTCGGGGGGGTCGGAGAGACCCAGTACTTC. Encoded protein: CSVEVGGVGETQYF.

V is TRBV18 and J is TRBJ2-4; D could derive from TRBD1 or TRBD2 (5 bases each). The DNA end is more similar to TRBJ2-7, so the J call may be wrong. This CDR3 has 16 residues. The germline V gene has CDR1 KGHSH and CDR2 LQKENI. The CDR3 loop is CASSPTTGTGTYEQYF. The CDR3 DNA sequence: TGTGCCAGCTCACCCACAACCGGGACGGGGACCTACGAGCAGTACTTC.

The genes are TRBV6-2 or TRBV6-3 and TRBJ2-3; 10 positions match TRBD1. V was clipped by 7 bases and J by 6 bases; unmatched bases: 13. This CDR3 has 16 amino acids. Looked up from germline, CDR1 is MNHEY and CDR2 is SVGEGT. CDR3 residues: CASTPWGQGNSDTQYF. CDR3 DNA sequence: TGTGCCAGCACCCCCTGGGGACAGGGGAACTCGGATACGCAGTATTTT.

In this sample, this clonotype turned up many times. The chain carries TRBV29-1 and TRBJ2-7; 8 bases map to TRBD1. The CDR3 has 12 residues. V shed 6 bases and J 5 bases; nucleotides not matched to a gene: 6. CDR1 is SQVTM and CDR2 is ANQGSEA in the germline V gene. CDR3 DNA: TGCAGCGTGAGGACAGGGAGCAACGAGCAGTACTTC. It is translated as CSVRTGSNEQYF.

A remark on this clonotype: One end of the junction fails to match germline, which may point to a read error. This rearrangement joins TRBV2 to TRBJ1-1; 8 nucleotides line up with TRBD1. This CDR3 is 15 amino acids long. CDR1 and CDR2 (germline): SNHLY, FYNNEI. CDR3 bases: TGTGCTAGCAGTGCCCAGGGGGCCGTGAACACTGAAGCTTTCTTT. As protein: CASSAQGAVNTEAFF.

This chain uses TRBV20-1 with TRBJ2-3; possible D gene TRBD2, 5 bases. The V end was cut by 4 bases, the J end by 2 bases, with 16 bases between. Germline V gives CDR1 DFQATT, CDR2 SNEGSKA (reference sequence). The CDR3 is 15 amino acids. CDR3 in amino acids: CSAIEGARNTDTQYF. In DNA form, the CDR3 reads TGCAGTGCTATAGAGGGAGCTAGGAACACAGATACGCAGTATTTT.

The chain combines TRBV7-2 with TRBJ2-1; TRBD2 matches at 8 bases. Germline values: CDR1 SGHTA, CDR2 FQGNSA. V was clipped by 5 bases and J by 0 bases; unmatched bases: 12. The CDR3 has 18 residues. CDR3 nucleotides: TGTGCCAGCAGCCCCCGGGGGACTAGTGACAGCTCCTACAATGAGCAGTTCTTC. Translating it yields CASSPRGTSDSSYNEQFF.

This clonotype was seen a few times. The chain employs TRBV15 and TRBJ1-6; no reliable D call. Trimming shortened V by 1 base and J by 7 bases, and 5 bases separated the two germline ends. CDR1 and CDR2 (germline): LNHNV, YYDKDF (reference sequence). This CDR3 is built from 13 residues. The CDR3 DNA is TGTGCCACCAGCAGAGGAGCGAATTCACCCCTCCACTTT. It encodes CATSRGANSPLHF.

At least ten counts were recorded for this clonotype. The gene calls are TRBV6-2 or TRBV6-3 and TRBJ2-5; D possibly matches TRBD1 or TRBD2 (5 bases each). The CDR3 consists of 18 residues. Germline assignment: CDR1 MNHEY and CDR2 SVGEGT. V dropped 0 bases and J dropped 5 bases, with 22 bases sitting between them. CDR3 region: CASSYSYSGPDYAETQYF. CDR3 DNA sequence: TGTGCCAGCAGTTACTCATACTCGGGGCCCGATTATGCGGAGACCCAGTACTTC.

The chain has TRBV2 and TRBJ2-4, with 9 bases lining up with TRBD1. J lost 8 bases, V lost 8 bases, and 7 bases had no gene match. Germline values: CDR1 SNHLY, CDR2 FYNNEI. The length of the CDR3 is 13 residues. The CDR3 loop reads CASAMDRGDIQYF. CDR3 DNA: TGTGCCAGCGCCATGGACAGGGGAGACATTCAGTACTTC.

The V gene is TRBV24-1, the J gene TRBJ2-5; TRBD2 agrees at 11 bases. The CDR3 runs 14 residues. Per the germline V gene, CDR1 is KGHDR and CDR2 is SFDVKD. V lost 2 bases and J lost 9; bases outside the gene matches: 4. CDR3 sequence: CATSDSGTSGPQYF. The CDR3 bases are TGTGCCACCAGTGATTCCGGGACTAGCGGCCCCCAGTACTTC.

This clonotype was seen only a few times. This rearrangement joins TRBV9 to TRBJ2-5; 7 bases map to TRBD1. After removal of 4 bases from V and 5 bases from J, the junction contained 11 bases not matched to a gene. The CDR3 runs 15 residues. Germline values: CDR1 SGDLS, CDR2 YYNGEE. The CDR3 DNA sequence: TGTGCCAGCAGCCCCCGGACAGGAGAAGGGGAGACCCAGTACTTC. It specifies CASSPRTGEGETQYF. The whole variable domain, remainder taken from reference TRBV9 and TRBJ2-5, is DSGVTQTPKHLITATGQRVTLRCSPRSGDLSVYWYQQSLDQGLQFLIQYYNGEERAKGNILERFSAQQFPDLHSELNLSSLELGDSALYFCASSPRTGEGETQYFGPGTRLLVL.

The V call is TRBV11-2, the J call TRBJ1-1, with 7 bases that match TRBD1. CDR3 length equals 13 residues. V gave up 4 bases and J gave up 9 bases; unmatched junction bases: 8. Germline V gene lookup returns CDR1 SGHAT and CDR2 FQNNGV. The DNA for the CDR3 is TGTGCCAGCAGCTCGTCTCCGGGACAGAAAGCTTTCTTT. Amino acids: CASSSSPGQKAFF.

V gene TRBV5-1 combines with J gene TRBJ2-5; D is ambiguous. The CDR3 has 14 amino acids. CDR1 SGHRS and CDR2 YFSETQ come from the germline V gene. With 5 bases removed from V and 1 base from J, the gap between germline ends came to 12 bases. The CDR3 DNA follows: TGCGCCAGCAGGATGAGAACTGTCCAAGAGACCCAGTACTTC. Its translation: CASRMRTVQETQYF.

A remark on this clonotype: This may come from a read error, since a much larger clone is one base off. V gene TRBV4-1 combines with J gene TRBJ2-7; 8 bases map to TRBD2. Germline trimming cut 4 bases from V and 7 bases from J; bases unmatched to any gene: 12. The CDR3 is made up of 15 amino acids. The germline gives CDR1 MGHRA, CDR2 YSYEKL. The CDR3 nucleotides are TGCGCCAGCAGCCCGGAGACGGGGGGGCTTAATGAGCAGTACTTC. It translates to CASSPETGGLNEQYF.

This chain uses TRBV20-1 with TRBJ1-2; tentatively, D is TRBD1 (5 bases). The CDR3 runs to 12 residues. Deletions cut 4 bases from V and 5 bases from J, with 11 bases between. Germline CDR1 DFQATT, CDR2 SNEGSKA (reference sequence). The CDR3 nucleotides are TGCAGTGCTAACACCGAGGGGTATGGCTACACCTTC. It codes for CSANTEGYGYTF.

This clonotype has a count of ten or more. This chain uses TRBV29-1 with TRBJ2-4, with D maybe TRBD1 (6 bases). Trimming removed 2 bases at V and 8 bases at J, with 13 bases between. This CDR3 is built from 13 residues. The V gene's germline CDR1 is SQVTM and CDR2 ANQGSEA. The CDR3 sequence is CSVEPGVGDIQYF. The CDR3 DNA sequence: TGCAGCGTTGAACCAGGGGTCGGGGACATTCAGTACTTC.

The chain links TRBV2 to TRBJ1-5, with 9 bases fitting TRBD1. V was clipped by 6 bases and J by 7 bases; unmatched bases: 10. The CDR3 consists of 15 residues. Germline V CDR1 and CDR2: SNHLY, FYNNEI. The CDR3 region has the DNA TGTGCCAGCAGCGCCGGGACAGGGAGGGGGCAGCCCCAGCATTTT. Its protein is CASSAGTGRGQPQHF.

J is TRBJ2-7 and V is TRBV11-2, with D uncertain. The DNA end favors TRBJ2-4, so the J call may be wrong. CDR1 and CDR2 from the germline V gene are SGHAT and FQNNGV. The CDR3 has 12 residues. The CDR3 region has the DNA TGTGCCAGCAACCTAGAGAGCAACATTCAGTACTTC. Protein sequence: CASNLESNIQYF.

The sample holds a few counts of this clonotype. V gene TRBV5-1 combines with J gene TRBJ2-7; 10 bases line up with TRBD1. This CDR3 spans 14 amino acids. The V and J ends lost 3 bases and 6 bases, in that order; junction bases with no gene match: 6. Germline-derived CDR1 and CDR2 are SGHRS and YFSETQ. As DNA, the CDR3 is TGCGCCAGCAGCTCCGGGACAGGGGATTCCGAGCAGTACTTC. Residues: CASSSGTGDSEQYF.

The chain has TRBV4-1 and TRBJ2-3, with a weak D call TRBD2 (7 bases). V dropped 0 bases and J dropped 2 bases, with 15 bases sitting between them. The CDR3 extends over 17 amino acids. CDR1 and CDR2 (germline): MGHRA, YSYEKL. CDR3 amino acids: CASSQEVRGAHTDTQYF. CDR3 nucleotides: TGCGCCAGCAGCCAAGAGGTACGGGGGGCCCACACAGATACGCAGTATTTT.

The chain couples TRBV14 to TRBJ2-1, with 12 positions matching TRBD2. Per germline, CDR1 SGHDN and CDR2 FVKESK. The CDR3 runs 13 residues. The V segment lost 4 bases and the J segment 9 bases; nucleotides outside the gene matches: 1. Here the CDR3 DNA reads TGTGCCAGCAGCCCGACTAGCGGGGGTGAGCAGTTCTTC. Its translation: CASSPTSGGEQFF. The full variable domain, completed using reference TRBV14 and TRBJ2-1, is EAGVTQFPSHSVIEKGQTVTLRCDPISGHDNLYWYRRVMGKEIKFLLHFVKESKQDESGMPNNRFLAERTGGTYSTLKVQPAELEDSGVYFCASSPTSGGEQFFGPGTRLTVL.

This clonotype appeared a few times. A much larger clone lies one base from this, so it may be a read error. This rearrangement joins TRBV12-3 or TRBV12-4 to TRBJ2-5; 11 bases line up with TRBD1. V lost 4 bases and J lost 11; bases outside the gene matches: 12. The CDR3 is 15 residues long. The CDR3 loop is CASSSGTGGSDEQYF. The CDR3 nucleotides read TGTGCCAGCAGTTCCGGGACAGGGGGAAGCGATGAGCAGTACTTC.